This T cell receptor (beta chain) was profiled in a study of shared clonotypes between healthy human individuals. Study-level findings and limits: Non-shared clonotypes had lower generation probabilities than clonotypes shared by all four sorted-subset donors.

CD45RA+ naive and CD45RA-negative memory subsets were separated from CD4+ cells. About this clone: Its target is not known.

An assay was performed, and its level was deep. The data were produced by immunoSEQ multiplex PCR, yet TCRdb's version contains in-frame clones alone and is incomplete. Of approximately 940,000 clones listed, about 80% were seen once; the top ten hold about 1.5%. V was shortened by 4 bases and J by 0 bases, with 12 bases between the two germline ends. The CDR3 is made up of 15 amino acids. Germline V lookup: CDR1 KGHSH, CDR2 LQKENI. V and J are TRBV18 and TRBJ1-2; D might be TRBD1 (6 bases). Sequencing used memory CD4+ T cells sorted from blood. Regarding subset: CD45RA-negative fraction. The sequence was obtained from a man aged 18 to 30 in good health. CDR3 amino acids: CASSRGATANYGYTF. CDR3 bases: TGTGCCAGCTCACGGGGGGCAACAGCTAACTATGGCTACACCTTC.